This entry is about one T cell receptor (beta chain). The CDR3 contains 13 residues. V was clipped by 4 bases and J by 0 bases, with 5 bases between them. Germline V lookup: CDR1 SGHKS, CDR2 YYEKEE (reference sequence). This record comes from a study of blood T cell repertoires in COVID-19. Assay: immunoSEQ multiplex PCR; the TCRdb copy retains only in-frame clones and omits some. The sample carries fewer than 200,000 clones, about 83% recorded once. Seattle cases were enrolled at active infection and followed longitudinally. The rearrangement joins TRBV5-5 to TRBJ1-5; no clear D gene. The TCR sequence derives from a woman in her 70s with COVID-19, enrolled during active disease. Input material: peripheral blood. CDR3 bases: TGTGCCAGCAGCCTTTATAGCAATCAGCCCCAGCATTTT. Its translation: CASSLYSNQPQHF.